These T cell receptor beta chains were read from a single sample in a study of T cell responses to AZD1222 COVID-19 vaccine. The assay was immunoSEQ multiplex PCR, and TCRdb's table has in-frame clones only and misses some. The data show about 83,000 clones, roughly 82% seen once. The source material was peripheral blood, sampled on day 0 of AZD1222 vaccination. These receptors were taken from an adult in good health. CDR3s include the opening cysteine and the closing phenylalanine or tryptophan. Fields, in order: CDR3 length, V gene, J gene, D gene, clone size, CDR3 protein, CDR3 DNA. A D gene is named only where the DNA matches it firmly. Expanded clones get a size class; other rows say once, few or many, or leave the size out.

length: 16; V: TRBV7-6; J: TRBJ2-2; D: TRBD1; size: .; CDR3: CASSPGQMGYTGELFF; DNA: TGTGCCAGCAGCCCGGGACAGATGGGATACACCGGGGAGCTGTTTTTT
length: 12; V: TRBV28; J: TRBJ1-4; D: .; size: once; CDR3: CASSQGGEKLFF; DNA: TGTGCCAGCAGTCAGGGTGGAGAAAAACTGTTTTTT
length: 11; V: TRBV20-1; J: TRBJ2-7; D: .; size: .; CDR3: CSAQQGSEQYF; DNA: TGCAGTGCCCAACAGGGTTCCGAGCAGTACTTC
length: 13; V: TRBV5-6; J: TRBJ1-5; D: .; size: .; CDR3: CASSSGLDQPQHF; DNA: TGTGCCAGCAGTTCAGGTTTGGATCAGCCCCAGCATTTT
length: 13; V: TRBV3-1/TRBV3-2; J: TRBJ2-4; D: TRBD2; size: .; CDR3: CASSQWTSSIQYF; DNA: TGTGCCAGCAGCCAGTGGACTAGCTCCATTCAGTACTTC
length: 18; V: TRBV18; J: TRBJ2-6; D: .; size: .; CDR3: CASSPQQATNSGANVLTF; DNA: TGTGCCAGCTCACCACAGCAGGCTACGAACTCTGGGGCCAACGTCCTGACTTTC
length: 15; V: TRBV5-1; J: TRBJ2-7; D: TRBD1; size: once; CDR3: CASSPVPTGRDEQYF; DNA: TGCGCCAGCAGCCCGGTTCCGACAGGGCGCGACGAGCAGTACTTC
length: 18; V: TRBV7-8; J: TRBJ1-6; D: .; size: .; CDR3: CASSPTAPFNSYNSPLHF; DNA: TGTGCCAGCAGCCCAACGGCACCCTTTAACTCCTATAATTCACCCCTCCACTTT
length: 15; V: TRBV7-3; J: TRBJ2-2; D: TRBD1; size: .; CDR3: CASSFDRGGTGELFF; DNA: TGTGCCAGCAGCTTTGACAGGGGAGGAACCGGGGAGCTGTTTTTT
length: 14; V: TRBV18; J: TRBJ1-4; D: TRBD1; size: .; CDR3: CASSTGGNNEKLFF; DNA: TGTGCCAGCTCCACAGGGGGAAATAATGAAAAACTGTTTTTT
length: 12; V: TRBV20-1; J: TRBJ1-2; D: .; size: .; CDR3: CSASLGSRGYTF; DNA: TGCAGTGCTAGTTTAGGGTCGAGGGGCTACACCTTC
length: 16; V: TRBV7-2; J: TRBJ2-1; D: .; size: .; CDR3: CASSLQRPDLGNEQFF; DNA: TGTGCCAGCAGCTTACAGAGGCCCGATTTGGGGAATGAGCAGTTCTTC
length: 14; V: TRBV6-2/TRBV6-3; J: TRBJ1-2; D: TRBD1; size: .; CDR3: CASSYSGGVYGYTF; DNA: TGTGCCAGCAGTTACTCAGGGGGCGTCTATGGCTACACCTTC
length: 13; V: TRBV5-1; J: TRBJ1-2; D: .; size: .; CDR3: CASSLEGAGGYTF; DNA: TGCGCCAGCAGCTTGGAAGGGGCCGGGGGCTACACCTTC